The sequence of this TCR beta chain was determined in a study of blood T cell repertoires in COVID-19. The CDR3 has 12 amino acids. V lost 2 bases and J lost 9, with 8 bases in between. Looked up from germline, CDR1 is SGHVS and CDR2 is FNYEAQ. As handled by the study authors: Amplification of reference gene primers provided the estimated nucleated cell counts. The repertoire was sequenced with immunoSEQ multiplex PCR; TCRdb's copy has only in-frame clones and lacks some. For V, J and clone size, that table is used; D and trimming come from the DNA. This table has hundreds of thousands of clones, 80% to 90% appearing once.

The chain combines TRBV7-6 with TRBJ2-1, with no clear D. The sequencing sample was made of PBMCs or T cells enriched from blood (not recorded which). The source of this sequence is a man younger than 40 who had recovered from COVID-19. The CDR3 bases are TGTGCCAGCAGCTTAAGCTCGTCTGAGCAGTTCTTC. Translation gives CASSLSSSEQFF.